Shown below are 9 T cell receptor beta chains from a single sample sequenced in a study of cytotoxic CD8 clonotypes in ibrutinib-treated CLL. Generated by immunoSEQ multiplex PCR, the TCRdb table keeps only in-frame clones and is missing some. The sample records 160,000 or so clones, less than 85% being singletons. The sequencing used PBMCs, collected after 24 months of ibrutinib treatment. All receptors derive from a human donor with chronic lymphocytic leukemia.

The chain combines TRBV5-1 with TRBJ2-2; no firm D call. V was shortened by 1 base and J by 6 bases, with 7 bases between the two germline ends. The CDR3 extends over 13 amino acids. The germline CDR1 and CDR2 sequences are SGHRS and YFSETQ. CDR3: CASSLKLPGELFF. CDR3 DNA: TGCGCCAGCAGCTTGAAGCTCCCCGGGGAGCTGTTTTTT.

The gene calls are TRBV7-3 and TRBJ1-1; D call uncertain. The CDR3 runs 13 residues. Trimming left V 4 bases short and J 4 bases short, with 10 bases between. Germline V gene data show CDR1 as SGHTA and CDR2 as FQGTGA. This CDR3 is CASSSRTGTEAFF. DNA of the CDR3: TGTGCCAGCAGCTCCCGGACGGGCACTGAAGCTTTCTTT.

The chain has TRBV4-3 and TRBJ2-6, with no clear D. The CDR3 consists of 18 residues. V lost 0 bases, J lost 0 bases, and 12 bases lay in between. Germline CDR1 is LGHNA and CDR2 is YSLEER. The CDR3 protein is CASSQDPGASSGANVLTF. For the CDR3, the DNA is TGCGCCAGCAGCCAAGATCCAGGAGCCAGCTCTGGGGCCAACGTCCTGACTTTC.

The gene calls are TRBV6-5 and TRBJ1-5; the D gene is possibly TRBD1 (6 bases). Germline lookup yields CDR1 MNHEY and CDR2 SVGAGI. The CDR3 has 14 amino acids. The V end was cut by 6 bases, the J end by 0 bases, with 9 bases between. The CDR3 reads CASRQGYSNQPQHF. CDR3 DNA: TGTGCCAGCAGGCAGGGGTATAGCAATCAGCCCCAGCATTTT.

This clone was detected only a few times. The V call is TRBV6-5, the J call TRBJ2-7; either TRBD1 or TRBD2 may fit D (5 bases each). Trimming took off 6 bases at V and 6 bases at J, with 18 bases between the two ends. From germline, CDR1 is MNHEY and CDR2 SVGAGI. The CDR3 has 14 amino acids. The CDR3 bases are TGTGCCAGCAGACCCCCCGAGGGGAGCGGCGAGCAGTACTTC. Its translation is CASRPPEGSGEQYF.

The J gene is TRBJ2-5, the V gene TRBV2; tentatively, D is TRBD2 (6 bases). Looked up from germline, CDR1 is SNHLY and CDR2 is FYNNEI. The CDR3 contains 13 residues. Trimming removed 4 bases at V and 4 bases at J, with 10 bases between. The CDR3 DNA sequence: TGTGCCAGCAGTGTGGGGGGTAGAGAGACCCAGTACTTC. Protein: CASSVGGRETQYF.

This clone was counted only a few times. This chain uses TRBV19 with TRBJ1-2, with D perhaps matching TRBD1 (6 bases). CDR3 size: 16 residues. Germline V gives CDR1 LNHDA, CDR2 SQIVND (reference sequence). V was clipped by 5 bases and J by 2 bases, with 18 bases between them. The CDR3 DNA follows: TGTGCCAGTAGTCCCGGCGGGGGCGTCGTAAACTATGGCTACACCTTC. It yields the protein CASSPGGGVVNYGYTF.

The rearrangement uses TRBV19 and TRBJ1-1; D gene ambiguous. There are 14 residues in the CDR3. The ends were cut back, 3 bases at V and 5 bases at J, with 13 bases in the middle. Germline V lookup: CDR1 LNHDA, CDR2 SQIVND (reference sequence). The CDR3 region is CASSMIDTRTEAFF. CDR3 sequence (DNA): TGTGCCAGTAGTATGATAGACACAAGGACTGAAGCTTTCTTT.

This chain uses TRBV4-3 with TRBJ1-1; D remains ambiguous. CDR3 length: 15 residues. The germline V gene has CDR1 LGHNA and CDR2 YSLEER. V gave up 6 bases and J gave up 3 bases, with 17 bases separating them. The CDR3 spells CASRFGDPSHTEAFF. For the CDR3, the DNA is TGCGCCAGCAGATTCGGGGATCCGTCTCACACTGAAGCTTTCTTT.